Following are 26 T cell receptor beta chains from one sample sequenced in a study of CD8 T cells in Susac syndrome. RNA was extracted with the RNeasy kit, and a quantity of about 0.45 to 1 ug was reverse transcribed using random hexamers. From the immunoSEQ multiplex PCR reads, TCRdb called clonotypes with MiXCR, one entry per CDR3 protein. The sample lists roughly 140,000 distinct CDR3 sequences, about 94% occurring once. Source material: CD8+ T cells from PBMCs. These receptors all stem from a human donor in good health.

The chain joins TRBV19 to TRBJ2-1; unclear D gene. Germline CDR1 LNHDA, CDR2 SQIVND (reference sequence). There are 13 residues in the CDR3. V was trimmed by 5 bases and J by 5 bases, leaving 10 bases between them. The CDR3 DNA reads TGTGCCAGTAGTTTTCTAGGGAACAATGAGCAGTTCTTC. As protein: CASSFLGNNEQFF. The complete variable domain, with remaining parts taken from reference TRBV19 and TRBJ2-1, reads DGGITQSPKYLFRKEGQNVTLSCEQNLNHDAMYWYRQDPGQGLRLIYYSQIVNDFQKGDIAEGYSVSREKKESFPLTVTSAQKNPTAFYLCASSFLGNNEQFFGPGTRLTVL.

The rearrangement uses TRBV29-1 and TRBJ2-2; D is perhaps TRBD1 (5 bases). V gave up 5 bases and J gave up 5 bases, with 9 bases separating them. Looked up from germline, CDR1 is SQVTM and CDR2 is ANQGSEA. The CDR3 totals 12 residues. This chain's CDR3 is CSVPTGTGELFF. CDR3 DNA sequence: TGCAGCGTTCCTACAGGTACCGGGGAGCTGTTTTTT.

The chain has TRBV29-1 and TRBJ2-7; D is possibly TRBD2 (6 bases). Trimming cost V 4 bases and J 2 bases, with 9 bases left between them. The CDR3 is 12 residues long. CDR1 SQVTM and CDR2 ANQGSEA come from the germline V gene. The CDR3 protein is CSVVGGAYEQYF. In nucleotides, the CDR3 is TGCAGCGTTGTTGGAGGGGCCTACGAGCAGTACTTC.

V gene TRBV6-5 combines with J gene TRBJ1-2; D ambiguous. Trimming removed 2 bases from V and 3 bases from J, with 7 bases in between. CDR1 is MNHEY, CDR2 SVGAGI, per germline. The CDR3 sequence is 13 residues long. CDR3 bases: TGTGCCAGCAGTTACGGCAGTCACTATGGCTACACCTTC. Amino acids: CASSYGSHYGYTF.

This chain uses TRBV13 with TRBJ1-1; TRBD1 might be the D (6 bases). V was shortened by 5 bases and J by 1 base, with 11 bases between the two germline ends. Germline-derived CDR1 and CDR2 are PRHDT and FYEKMQ (reference sequence). This CDR3 contains 14 residues. CDR3 DNA sequence: TGTGCCAGCAGCCCCCGGACAGAGAACACTGAAGCTTTCTTT. The encoded protein is CASSPRTENTEAFF.

The rearrangement links TRBV27 to TRBJ1-5; D unresolved. From germline, CDR1 is MNHEY and CDR2 SMNVEV (reference sequence). The CDR3 length is 11 residues. V dropped 3 bases and J dropped 11 bases, with 8 bases sitting between them. The DNA for the CDR3 is TGTGCCAGCAGTTTCCTTTTAACCCAGCATTTT. It encodes CASSFLLTQHF.

This clonotype was observed a handful of times. The CDR3 region has the DNA TGTGCCAGCAGGGGTACCTACGAGCAGTACTTC. Amino acids: CASRGTYEQYF. This chain connects TRBV27 to TRBJ2-7; D is unresolved. The germline gives CDR1 MNHEY, CDR2 SMNVEV (reference sequence). Trimming pared 6 bases from V and 2 bases from J, leaving 5 bases between. CDR3 length: 11 residues.

The chain combines TRBV27 with TRBJ2-5; either TRBD1 or TRBD2 may fit D (5 bases each). Trimming pared 5 bases from V and 6 bases from J, leaving 16 bases between. Germline V gene data show CDR1 as MNHEY and CDR2 as SMNVEV (reference sequence). The CDR3 covers 14 residues. CDR3 DNA: TGTGCCAGCAGTCTCCGGGACCCCCGGAAGACCCAGTACTTC. This encodes CASSLRDPRKTQYF.

This clonotype was observed a handful of times. This sequence joins TRBV5-4 and TRBJ1-1; D gene ambiguous. Germline CDR1 reads SGHNT; CDR2 reads YYREEE (reference sequence). The CDR3 is 12 residues long. V dropped 0 bases and J dropped 7 bases, with 7 bases sitting between them. CDR3 protein: CASSLGLGEAFF. DNA of the CDR3: TGTGCCAGCAGCTTGGGACTGGGTGAAGCTTTCTTT.

The genes are TRBV14 and TRBJ1-2, with D perhaps TRBD1 (5 bases). Germline lookup yields CDR1 SGHDN and CDR2 FVKESK. This CDR3 region has 15 residues. V gave up 1 base and J gave up 4 bases, with 13 bases separating them. The CDR3 protein is CASSQARGGGYGYTF. The CDR3 nucleotides are TGTGCCAGCAGCCAAGCGAGGGGAGGAGGCTATGGCTACACCTTC.

V usage is TRBV6-2 or TRBV6-3 and J usage is TRBJ1-1; TRBD1 aligns across 7 bases. The CDR3 totals 12 residues. Per the germline V gene, CDR1 is MNHEY and CDR2 is SVGEGT. V was clipped by 2 bases and J by 8 bases; unmatched bases: 2. CDR3 sequence reads: CASSYQGEEAFF. The CDR3 DNA sequence: TGTGCCAGCAGTTACCAGGGGGAGGAAGCTTTCTTT.

Only a few counts were recorded for this clonotype. The chain has TRBV30 and TRBJ1-1; D is unclear. CDR3 length: 11 residues. In germline, CDR1 is GTSNPN, CDR2 SVGIG (reference sequence). With 0 bases removed from V and 8 bases from J, the gap between germline ends came to 7 bases. In DNA form, the CDR3 reads TGTGCCTGGAGTGTGTCGAGAGAAGCTTTCTTT. This gives the protein CAWSVSREAFF.

The genes are TRBV3-1 and TRBJ2-1, with D perhaps matching TRBD2 (6 bases). This CDR3 has 17 amino acids. Looked up from germline, CDR1 is LGHDT and CDR2 is YNNKEL (reference sequence). Trimming shortened V by 6 bases and J by 0 bases, and 18 bases separated the two germline ends. The CDR3 loop is CASSDMGLAYSYNEQFF. The CDR3 DNA reads TGTGCCAGCAGTGACATGGGGCTAGCGTACTCCTACAATGAGCAGTTCTTC.

This chain uses TRBV19 with TRBJ2-1, with 9 bases fitting TRBD2. After removal of 7 bases from V and 0 bases from J, the junction contained 4 bases not matched to a gene. The CDR3 has 15 amino acids. In germline, CDR1 is LNHDA, CDR2 SQIVND (reference sequence). CDR3 nucleotide sequence: TGTGCCAGTATCGTTAGCGGGAGCTCCTACAATGAGCAGTTCTTC. Amino acid sequence: CASIVSGSSYNEQFF.

This chain connects TRBV19 to TRBJ2-7; TRBD1 aligns across 9 bases. V shed 9 bases and J 3 bases; nucleotides not matched to a gene: 6. Germline V gene sequence: CDR1 LNHDA, CDR2 SQIVND (reference sequence). The CDR3 covers 13 residues. The CDR3 protein is CASGQGIDYEQYF. The CDR3 DNA follows: TGTGCCAGCGGACAGGGGATTGACTACGAGCAGTACTTC. Filled out from reference TRBV19 and TRBJ2-7, the complete variable domain reads DGGITQSPKYLFRKEGQNVTLSCEQNLNHDAMYWYRQDPGQGLRLIYYSQIVNDFQKGDIAEGYSVSREKKESFPLTVTSAQKNPTAFYLCASGQGIDYEQYFGPGTRLTVT.

V gene TRBV6-5 combines with J gene TRBJ2-2; D is uncertain. CDR1 and CDR2 (germline): MNHEY, SVGAGI. V lost 0 bases and J 4 bases, leaving 3 bases between the germline ends. This CDR3 has 13 amino acids. CDR3 bases: TGTGCCAGCAGTTACTCCGGCACCGGGGAGCTGTTTTTT. Amino acid sequence: CASSYSGTGELFF.

The chain joins TRBV28 to TRBJ1-3; weak D call: TRBD1 (6 bases). Germline CDR1 reads MDHEN; CDR2 reads SYDVKM. The CDR3 has 16 residues. V was shortened by 5 bases and J by 1 base, with 15 bases between the two germline ends. CDR3 sequence reads: CASSPTGIPSGNTIYF. The CDR3 DNA sequence: TGTGCCAGCAGTCCTACAGGGATTCCTTCTGGAAACACCATATATTTT.

This sequence joins TRBV4-1 and TRBJ2-1; 7 nucleotides align to TRBD1. The CDR3 has 15 amino acids. J lost 0 bases, V lost 8 bases, and 7 bases had no gene match. The germline gives CDR1 MGHRA, CDR2 YSYEKL. The CDR3 coding sequence is TGCGCCAGCCAGGACCGGGACAGCTCCTACAATGAGCAGTTCTTC. It translates to CASQDRDSSYNEQFF.

The chain couples TRBV20-1 to TRBJ1-5; perhaps TRBD1 as D (6 bases). Germline CDR1 and CDR2: DFQATT and SNEGSKA (reference sequence). The CDR3 sequence is 13 residues long. Trimming stripped 6 bases from V and 4 bases from J, with 13 bases between. CDR3 protein: CSAGGPWNQPQHF. The CDR3 nucleotides are TGCAGTGCGGGGGGCCCGTGGAATCAGCCCCAGCATTTT.

This sequence joins TRBV29-1 and TRBJ2-7; 11 bases match TRBD2. V trimming: 7 bases; J trimming: 2 bases; junction bases outside the gene matches: 1. CDR3 length equals 12 residues. The germline gives CDR1 SQVTM, CDR2 ANQGSEA. CDR3 DNA: TGCAGCGGGACTAGCGGGCCCTACGAGCAGTACTTC. Translating gives CSGTSGPYEQYF.

The chain combines TRBV4-3 with TRBJ2-1; D gene uncertain. This CDR3 has 13 residues. The V and J ends lost 3 bases and 3 bases respectively, with 6 bases between them. The germline V gene has CDR1 LGHNA and CDR2 YSLEER. The CDR3 region has the DNA TGCGCCAGCAGCCACCAGCGCTACAATGAGCAGTTCTTC. Amino acids: CASSHQRYNEQFF.

The CDR3 protein is CASSEGQGTGELFF. CDR3 coding DNA: TGTGCCAGCAGTGAAGGACAGGGGACCGGGGAGCTGTTTTTT. The chain carries TRBV25-1 and TRBJ2-2; 9 nucleotides align to TRBD1. V was pared by 2 bases and J by 5 bases, with 0 bases of the junction left unmatched. The germline gives CDR1 MGHDK, CDR2 SYGVNS. The CDR3 covers 14 residues.

This clonotype was recorded once. V and J are TRBV5-4 and TRBJ2-1, with D perhaps assigned TRBD1 or TRBD2 (5 bases each). Germline CDR1 and CDR2: SGHNT and YYREEE (reference sequence). The germline V and J ends were trimmed by 0 bases and 5 bases, with 9 bases remaining between them. This CDR3 region has 14 residues. CDR3 DNA sequence: TGTGCCAGCAGCTTGGCTAGCAGGGACAATGAGCAGTTCTTC. This sequence encodes CASSLASRDNEQFF.

Here the CDR3 reads CASSLIQQNTEAFF. The DNA of the CDR3 is TGTGCCAGCAGCTTAATACAGCAGAACACTGAAGCTTTCTTT. V gene TRBV7-9 combines with J gene TRBJ1-1; D call uncertain. CDR1 and CDR2 from the germline V gene are SEHNR and FQNEAQ (reference sequence). The CDR3 totals 14 residues. Trimming took 2 bases from V and 1 from J, leaving 8 bases between them. The full variable domain, with the rest looked up from reference TRBV7-9 and TRBJ1-1, is DTGVSQNPRHKITKRGQNVTFRCDPISEHNRLYWYRQTLGQGPEFLTYFQNEAQLEKSRLLSDRFSAERPKGSFSTLEIQRTEQGDSAMYLCASSLIQQNTEAFFGQGTRLTVV.

The chain is built from TRBV13 and TRBJ1-1; no firm D call. The ends were cut back, 1 base at V and 3 bases at J, with 0 bases in the middle. The CDR3 is 11 residues long. Germline V gives CDR1 PRHDT, CDR2 FYEKMQ (reference sequence). The CDR3 bases are TGTGCCAGCAGCTTAGACACTGAAGCTTTCTTT. Protein: CASSLDTEAFF.

The J gene is TRBJ2-3, the V gene TRBV20-1; 7 bases agree with TRBD2. This CDR3 spans 12 amino acids. V was pared by 6 bases and J by 1 base, with 1 base of the junction left unmatched. Germline V gene sequence: CDR1 DFQATT, CDR2 SNEGSKA (reference sequence). CDR3 residues: CSAAGGTDTQYF. CDR3 in DNA: TGCAGTGCGGCGGGAGGCACAGATACGCAGTATTTT.